Shown below are 22 T cell receptor beta chains from a single sample sequenced in a study of blood T cells in healthy people across ages. A second about 7 to 11 cycle PCR used barcoded and J-beta primers. TCRdb re-called the 5' RACE reads with MiXCR, one entry per CDR3 protein. The sample has 700,000 to 900,000 distinct CDR3 sequences; about a quarter are singletons. The data also belong to a second study, concerning T cells of mothers and their children.

The sample taken for sequencing was blood. The receptors were sampled from a boy younger than 18 in good health.

This clonotype showed up just a few times. The genes are TRBV29-1 and TRBJ2-1; D uncertain. The length of the CDR3 is 15 residues. The V end lost 4 bases, the J end lost 5 bases, and 18 bases lay between the germline ends. In germline, CDR1 is SQVTM, CDR2 ANQGSEA. The CDR3 bases are TGCAGCGTTGGAACGGGCGCCGGATGGGACAATGAGCAGTTCTTC. This encodes CSVGTGAGWDNEQFF.

This clonotype has more than one count but fewer than ten. This sequence joins TRBV20-1 and TRBJ1-6, with a weak D call TRBD1 (5 bases). V was cut by 2 bases and J by 7 bases, with 15 bases left in between. Per the germline V gene, CDR1 is DFQATT and CDR2 is SNEGSKA (reference sequence). The CDR3 contains 15 residues. The CDR3 DNA follows: TGCAGTGCTAGACCATTCAGGGTGGAAAATTCACCCCTCCACTTT. Residues: CSARPFRVENSPLHF.

This clonotype was seen more than once but under ten times. The chain joins TRBV19 to TRBJ1-1, with 7 bases matching TRBD1. The junction had 3 bases not matched to a gene; V was cut back by 4 bases and J by 10 bases. This CDR3 region has 11 residues. Per the germline V gene, CDR1 is LNHDA and CDR2 is SQIVND (reference sequence). This CDR3 is CASSTRTGAFF. CDR3 sequence (DNA): TGTGCCAGTAGTACCCGGACAGGAGCTTTCTTT.

This clonotype has a handful of counts. This chain links TRBV12-3 or TRBV12-4 with TRBJ1-3, with a weak D call TRBD1 (6 bases). This CDR3 is built from 14 residues. Trimming shortened V by 5 bases and J by 2 bases, and 10 bases separated the two germline ends. CDR3 DNA: TGTGCCAGCAGTCCGGGACATGCTGGAAACACCATATATTTT. Translation: CASSPGHAGNTIYF.

V and J are TRBV14 and TRBJ2-7; 7 nucleotides line up with TRBD2. Germline lookup yields CDR1 SGHDN and CDR2 FVKESK. This CDR3 region has 17 residues. V gave up 4 bases and J gave up 2 bases; unmatched junction bases: 14. The CDR3 DNA follows: TGTGCCAGCAGCCCCAACGCACTAGCCGGGAGGACCTACGAGCAGTACGTC. Its protein is CASSPNALAGRTYEQYV.

The rearrangement links TRBV28 to TRBJ2-3; possible D gene TRBD2, 6 bases. The V end lost 2 bases, the J end lost 0 bases, and 9 bases lay between the germline ends. The CDR3 sequence is 15 residues long. CDR1 and CDR2 (germline): MDHEN, SYDVKM. The CDR3 is CASSLGSGSTDTQYF. The CDR3 bases are TGTGCCAGCAGTTTAGGGAGCGGGAGCACAGATACGCAGTATTTT.

This clonotype has more than one count but fewer than ten. The CDR3 region has the DNA TGCGCCAGCAGCACTATACAGGGGGTGAACACTGAAGCTTTCTTT. Translated: CASSTIQGVNTEAFF. The V and J genes are TRBV5-1 and TRBJ1-1; the match to TRBD1 covers 8 bases. CDR1 is SGHRS and CDR2 is YFSETQ in the germline V gene. Trimming at V came to 4 bases and at J to 0 bases, leaving 5 bases not matched to a gene. The CDR3 runs to 15 residues.

This clonotype has a count of ten or more. The chain recombines TRBV29-1 with TRBJ2-5; D may be TRBD2 (5 bases). CDR3 length: 12 amino acids. Trimming pared 2 bases from V and 2 bases from J, leaving 6 bases between. CDR1 and CDR2 from the germline V gene are SQVTM and ANQGSEA. In nucleotides, the CDR3 is TGCAGCGTTGAAAGAGGGCAAGAGACCCAGTACTTC. As protein: CSVERGQETQYF.

This clonotype was detected a few times. The rearrangement links TRBV28 to TRBJ2-1; 7 positions agree with TRBD1. With 3 bases clipped from V and 0 bases from J, the junction kept 5 bases outside the gene matches. Germline values: CDR1 MDHEN, CDR2 SYDVKM. The CDR3 has 16 residues. DNA for the CDR3: TGTGCCAGCAGTTTCACAGGGGCTAGCTCCTACAATGAGCAGTTCTTC. Protein sequence: CASSFTGASSYNEQFF. Variable domain in full (rest from reference TRBV28 and TRBJ2-1): DVKVTQSSRYLVKRTGEKVFLECVQDMDHENMFWYRQDPGLGLRLIYFSYDVKMKEKGDIPEGYSVSREKKERFSLILESASTNQTSMYLCASSFTGASSYNEQFFGPGTRLTVL.

In this sample, this clonotype turned up a few times. The V gene is TRBV11-1, the J gene TRBJ2-7, with 7 bases that match TRBD1. The CDR3 totals 14 residues. Trimming took 5 bases from V and 6 from J; bases not matched to a gene: 10. Per germline, CDR1 SGHAT and CDR2 FQDESV (reference sequence). CDR3 nucleotides: TGTGCCAGCAGCCCCTGGGACAGCAGGGGCGAGCAGTACTTC. Translating gives CASSPWDSRGEQYF.

This clonotype came up once. This rearrangement joins TRBV5-1 to TRBJ1-5, with a possible D match to TRBD1 (5 bases). V lost 3 bases and J lost 5, with 9 bases in between. CDR1 is SGHRS, CDR2 YFSETQ, per germline. CDR3 length equals 13 residues. In DNA, the CDR3 is TGCGCCAGCAGCTATGACAGCCATCAGCCCCAGCATTTT. Protein sequence: CASSYDSHQPQHF.

This clonotype appeared a few times. J is TRBJ2-5 and V is TRBV4-1; TRBD2 agrees at 11 bases. The last part of the DNA fits TRBJ2-1 better; the J call may be wrong. Germline CDR1 MGHRA, CDR2 YSYEKL. This CDR3 comprises 19 residues. This CDR3 is CASSQDQGAGLAVYNEQFF. In DNA, the CDR3 is TGCGCCAGCAGCCAAGATCAAGGCGCGGGACTAGCGGTCTACAATGAGCAGTTCTTC.

This clonotype was observed a few times. The J gene is TRBJ2-5, the V gene TRBV20-1, with 8 bases fitting TRBD2. Per the germline V gene, CDR1 is DFQATT and CDR2 is SNEGSKA (reference sequence). Germline trimming cut 0 bases from V and 5 bases from J; bases unmatched to any gene: 5. The CDR3 is 14 amino acids. For the CDR3, the DNA is TGCAGTGCTAGAGAGGGACTAGGGAGGGAGACCCAGTACTTC. As protein: CSAREGLGRETQYF.

Only a few counts were recorded for this clonotype. The chain uses TRBV11-2 and TRBJ1-1, with 9 bases that match TRBD1. The germline gives CDR1 SGHAT, CDR2 FQNNGV. The J segment lost 7 bases and the V segment lost 6 bases, leaving 6 bases of the junction unmatched. This CDR3 contains 13 residues. The CDR3: CASRRDREHEAFF. CDR3 sequence (DNA): TGTGCCAGCAGACGGGACAGGGAGCATGAAGCTTTCTTT.

The chain links TRBV5-1 to TRBJ1-2; maybe TRBD1 (6 bases). Trimming removed 2 bases at V and 6 bases at J, with 17 bases between. There are 15 residues in the CDR3. CDR1 and CDR2 from the germline V gene are SGHRS and YFSETQ. In DNA form, the CDR3 reads TGCGCCAGCAGCTTACCAGGGGCGCGGTTAAATGGCTACACCTTC. As protein: CASSLPGARLNGYTF. The full variable domain, completed using reference TRBV5-1 and TRBJ1-2, is KAGVTQTPRYLIKTRGQQVTLSCSPISGHRSVSWYQQTPGQGLQFLFEYFSETQRNKGNFPGRFSGRQFSNSRSEMNVSTLELGDSALYLCASSLPGARLNGYTFGSGTRLTVV.

This clonotype showed up just a few times. J is TRBJ1-1 and V is TRBV12-5; the D gene is possibly TRBD1 (5 bases). CDR1 and CDR2 (germline): LGHNT, FRNRAP. The CDR3 is 15 residues long. Trimming pared 2 bases from V and 0 bases from J, leaving 10 bases between. This CDR3 is CASGLSGGVNTEAFF. CDR3 DNA sequence: TGTGCTAGTGGTTTGTCAGGAGGGGTGAACACTGAAGCTTTCTTT.

The chain has TRBV28 and TRBJ2-5, with TRBD1 matching over 7 bases. The CDR3 is made up of 14 amino acids. CDR1 MDHEN and CDR2 SYDVKM come from the germline V gene. V shed 7 bases and J 5 bases; nucleotides not matched to a gene: 10. CDR3 coding DNA: TGTGCCAGCAATATGATAGGGGGCCGGGAGACCCAGTACTTC. Translating gives CASNMIGGRETQYF.

The genes are TRBV7-7 and TRBJ2-5; D may be TRBD1 (6 bases). The CDR3 consists of 15 residues. V lost 2 bases, J lost 3 bases, and 13 bases lay in between. CDR1 SSHAT and CDR2 FNYEAQ come from the germline V gene (reference sequence). This CDR3 reads CASSLNPGEEETQYF. The CDR3 coding sequence is TGTGCCAGCAGCTTAAATCCAGGGGAAGAAGAGACCCAGTACTTC.

This clonotype was detected a few times. The chain employs TRBV28 and TRBJ2-1; D unresolved. Trimming removed 3 bases at V and 6 bases at J, with 21 bases between. CDR3 size: 17 residues. Germline CDR1 MDHEN, CDR2 SYDVKM. CDR3 DNA sequence: TGTGCCAGCAGTTTGGCCCTCCGGCCAGAGACGGGCAATGAGCAGTTCTTC. Its translation: CASSLALRPETGNEQFF.

The table lists this clonotype with a count of one. The chain joins TRBV5-1 to TRBJ2-4; D might be TRBD1 (5 bases). Per the germline V gene, CDR1 is SGHRS and CDR2 is YFSETQ. The CDR3 runs to 15 residues. The V end lost 3 bases, the J end lost 2 bases, and 12 bases lay between the germline ends. The CDR3 nucleotides read TGCGCCAGCAGCTACACAGGAGAGTCCAAAAACATTCAGTACTTC. This gives the protein CASSYTGESKNIQYF.

The chain couples TRBV2 to TRBJ2-2; TRBD1 is a possible D gene (5 bases). CDR1 and CDR2 (germline): SNHLY, FYNNEI. The CDR3 is made up of 14 amino acids. Trimming removed 6 bases at V and 3 bases at J, with 11 bases between. The CDR3 here is CASRDQTDTGELFF. The DNA for the CDR3 is TGTGCCAGCAGAGACCAGACAGACACCGGGGAGCTGTTTTTT.

The chain combines TRBV7-9 with TRBJ1-3, with 7 bases identical to TRBD1. CDR3 size: 15 residues. Germline CDR1 is SEHNR and CDR2 is FQNEAQ (reference sequence). The ends lost 5 bases at V and 1 base at J; junction bases unmatched: 5. For the CDR3, the DNA is TGTGCCAGCAGCACTGGGACAGATTCTGGAAACACCATATATTTT. This encodes CASSTGTDSGNTIYF.